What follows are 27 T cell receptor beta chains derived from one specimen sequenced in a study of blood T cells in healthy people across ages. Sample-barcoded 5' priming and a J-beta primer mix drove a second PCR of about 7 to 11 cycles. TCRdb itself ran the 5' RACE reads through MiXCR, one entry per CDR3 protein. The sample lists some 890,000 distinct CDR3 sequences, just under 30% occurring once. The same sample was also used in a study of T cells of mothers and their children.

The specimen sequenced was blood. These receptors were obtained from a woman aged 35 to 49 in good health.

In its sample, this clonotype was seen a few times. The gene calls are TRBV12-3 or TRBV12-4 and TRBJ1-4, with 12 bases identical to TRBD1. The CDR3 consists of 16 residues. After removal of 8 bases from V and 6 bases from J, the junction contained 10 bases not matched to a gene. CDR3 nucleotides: TGTGCCAGCCTTCGACGGGACAGGGGGCGATATGAAAAACTGTTTTTT. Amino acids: CASLRRDRGRYEKLFF.

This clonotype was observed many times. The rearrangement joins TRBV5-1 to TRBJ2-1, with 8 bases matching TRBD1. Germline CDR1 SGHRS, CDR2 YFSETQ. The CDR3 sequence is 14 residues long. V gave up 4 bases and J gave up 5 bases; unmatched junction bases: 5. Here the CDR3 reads CASSTMTGDNEQFF. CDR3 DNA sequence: TGCGCCAGCAGCACCATGACAGGGGACAATGAGCAGTTCTTC.

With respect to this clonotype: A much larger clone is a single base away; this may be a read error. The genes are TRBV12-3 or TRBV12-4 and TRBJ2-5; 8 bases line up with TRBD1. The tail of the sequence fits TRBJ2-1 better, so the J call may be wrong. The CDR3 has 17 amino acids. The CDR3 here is CASSGGQGQAYQETQFF. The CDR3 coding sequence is TGTGCCAGCAGCGGCGGACAGGGTCAAGCCTATCAAGAGACCCAGTTCTTC.

CDR3: CSVNSVPVDDEQFF. As DNA, the CDR3 is TGCAGCGTGAACAGCGTCCCTGTAGACGATGAGCAGTTCTTC. This chain joins TRBV29-1 and TRBJ2-1; D is unresolved. Trimming took off 6 bases at V and 8 bases at J, with 20 bases between the two ends. The CDR3 loop spans 14 amino acids. CDR1 is SQVTM and CDR2 is ANQGSEA in the germline V gene.

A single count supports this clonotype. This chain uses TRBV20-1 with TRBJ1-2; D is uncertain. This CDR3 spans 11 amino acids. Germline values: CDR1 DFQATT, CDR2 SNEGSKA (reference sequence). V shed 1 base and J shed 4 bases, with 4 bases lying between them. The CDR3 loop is CSARAAYGYTF. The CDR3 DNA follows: TGCAGTGCTAGAGCGGCCTATGGCTACACCTTC.

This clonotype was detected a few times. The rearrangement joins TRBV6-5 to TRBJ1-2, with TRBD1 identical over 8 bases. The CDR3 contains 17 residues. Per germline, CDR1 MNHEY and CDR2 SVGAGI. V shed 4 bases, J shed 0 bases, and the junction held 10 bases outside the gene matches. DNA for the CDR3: TGTGCCAGCAGTTTCTGGACAGGGCGAGGTACTAACTATGGCTACACCTTC. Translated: CASSFWTGRGTNYGYTF.

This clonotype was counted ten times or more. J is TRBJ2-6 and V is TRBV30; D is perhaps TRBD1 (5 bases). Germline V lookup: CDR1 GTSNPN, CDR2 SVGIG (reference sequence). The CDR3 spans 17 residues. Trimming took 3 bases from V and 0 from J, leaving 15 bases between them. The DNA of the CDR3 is TGTGCCTGGAGCAGAGAAGGGGCTACCTCTGGGGCCAACGTCCTGACTTTC. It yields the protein CAWSREGATSGANVLTF.

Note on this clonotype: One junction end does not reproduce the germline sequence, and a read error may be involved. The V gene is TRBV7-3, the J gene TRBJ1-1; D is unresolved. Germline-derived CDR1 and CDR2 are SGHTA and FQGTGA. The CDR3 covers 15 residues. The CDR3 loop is CASSLTGQLDTEAFF. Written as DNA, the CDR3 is TGTGCCAGCAGCCTAACCGGGCAGCTGGACACTGAAGCTTTCTTT.

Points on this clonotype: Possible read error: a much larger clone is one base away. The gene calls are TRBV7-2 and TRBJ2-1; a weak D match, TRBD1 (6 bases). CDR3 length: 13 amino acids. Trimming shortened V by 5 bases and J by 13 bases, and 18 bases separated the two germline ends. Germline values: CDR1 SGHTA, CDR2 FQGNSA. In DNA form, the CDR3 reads TGTGCCAGCAGCGGCTCAGGGGCAGAGACCCAGTTCTTC. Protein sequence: CASSGSGAETQFF. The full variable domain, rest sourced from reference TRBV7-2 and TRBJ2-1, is GAGVSQSPSNKVTEKGKDVELRCDPISGHTALYWYRQSLGQGLEFLIYFQGNSAPDKSGLPSDRFSAERTGGSVSTLTIQRTQQEDSAVYLCASSGSGAETQFFGPGTRLTVL.

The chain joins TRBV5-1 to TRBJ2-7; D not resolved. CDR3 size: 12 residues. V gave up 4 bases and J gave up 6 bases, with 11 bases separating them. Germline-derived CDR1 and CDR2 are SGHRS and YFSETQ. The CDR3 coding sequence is TGCGCCAGCAGCCCGGGTGACCGCGAGCAGTACTTC. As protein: CASSPGDREQYF.

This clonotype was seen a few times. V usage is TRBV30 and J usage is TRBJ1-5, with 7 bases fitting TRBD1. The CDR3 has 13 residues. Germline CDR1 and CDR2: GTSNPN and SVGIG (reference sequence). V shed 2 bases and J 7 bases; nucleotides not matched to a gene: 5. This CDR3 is CAWSSGGIQPQHF. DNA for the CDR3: TGTGCCTGGAGTTCAGGGGGAATACAGCCCCAGCATTTT.

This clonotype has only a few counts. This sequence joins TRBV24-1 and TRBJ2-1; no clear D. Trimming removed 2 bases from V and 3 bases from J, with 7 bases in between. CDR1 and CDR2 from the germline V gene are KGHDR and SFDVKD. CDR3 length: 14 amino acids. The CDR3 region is CATSDSSNYNEQFF. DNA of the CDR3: TGTGCCACCAGTGATTCTTCCAACTACAATGAGCAGTTCTTC.

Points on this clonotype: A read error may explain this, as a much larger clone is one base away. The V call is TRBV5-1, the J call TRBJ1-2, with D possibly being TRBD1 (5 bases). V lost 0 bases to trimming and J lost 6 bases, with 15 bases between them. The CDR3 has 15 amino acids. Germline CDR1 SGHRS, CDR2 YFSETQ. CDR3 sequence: CASSLAGRGSDGYTF. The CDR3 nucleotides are TGCGCCAGCAGCTTGGCCGGGCGGGGGAGCGATGGCTACACCTTC.

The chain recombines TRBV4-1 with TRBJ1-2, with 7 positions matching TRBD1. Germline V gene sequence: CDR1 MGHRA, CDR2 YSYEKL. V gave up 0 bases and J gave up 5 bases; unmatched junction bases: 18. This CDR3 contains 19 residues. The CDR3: CASSQDPSIETGKWYGYTF. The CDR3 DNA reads TGCGCCAGCAGCCAAGATCCTTCCATTGAGACAGGGAAATGGTATGGCTACACCTTC.

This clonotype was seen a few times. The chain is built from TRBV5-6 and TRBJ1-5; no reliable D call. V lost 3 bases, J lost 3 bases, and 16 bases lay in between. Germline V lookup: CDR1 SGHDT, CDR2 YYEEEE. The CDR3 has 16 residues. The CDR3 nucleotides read TGTGCCAGCAGCTCGGGTCCCGGGAGGTACAATCAGCCCCAGCATTTT. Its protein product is CASSSGPGRYNQPQHF.

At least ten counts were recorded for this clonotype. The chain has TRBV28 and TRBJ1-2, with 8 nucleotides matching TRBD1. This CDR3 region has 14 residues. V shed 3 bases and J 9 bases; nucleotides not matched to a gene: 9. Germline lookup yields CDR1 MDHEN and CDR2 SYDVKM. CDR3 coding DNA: TGTGCCAGCAGTTTGGCACAGGGGGGAAGGCGCTACACCTTC. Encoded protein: CASSLAQGGRRYTF.

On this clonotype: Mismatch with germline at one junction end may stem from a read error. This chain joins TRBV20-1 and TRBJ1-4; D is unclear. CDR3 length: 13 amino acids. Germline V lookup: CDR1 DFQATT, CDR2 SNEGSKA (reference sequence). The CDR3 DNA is TGCGGTGCTAGAGCGGGCCCTAATGAAAAACTGTTTTTT. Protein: CGARAGPNEKLFF.

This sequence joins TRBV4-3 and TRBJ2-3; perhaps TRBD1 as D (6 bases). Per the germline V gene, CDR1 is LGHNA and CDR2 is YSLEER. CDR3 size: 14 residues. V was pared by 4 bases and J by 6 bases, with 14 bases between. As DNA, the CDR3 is TGCGCCAGCAGCCCGCAACAGGGAGTCGATACGCAGTATTTT. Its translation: CASSPQQGVDTQYF.

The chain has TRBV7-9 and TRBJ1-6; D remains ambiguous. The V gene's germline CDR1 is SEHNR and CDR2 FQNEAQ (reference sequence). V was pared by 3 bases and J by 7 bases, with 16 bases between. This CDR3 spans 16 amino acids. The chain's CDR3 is CASSFPRASGNSPLHF. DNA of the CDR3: TGTGCCAGCAGCTTCCCAAGGGCGTCGGGGAATTCACCCCTCCACTTT.

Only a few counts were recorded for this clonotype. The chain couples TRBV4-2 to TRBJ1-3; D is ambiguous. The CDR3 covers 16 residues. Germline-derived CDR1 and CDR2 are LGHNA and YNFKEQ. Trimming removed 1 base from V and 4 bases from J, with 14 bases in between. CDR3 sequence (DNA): TGTGCCAGCAGCCAAGCAACATTCAGAGCCGGAAACACCATATATTTT. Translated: CASSQATFRAGNTIYF.

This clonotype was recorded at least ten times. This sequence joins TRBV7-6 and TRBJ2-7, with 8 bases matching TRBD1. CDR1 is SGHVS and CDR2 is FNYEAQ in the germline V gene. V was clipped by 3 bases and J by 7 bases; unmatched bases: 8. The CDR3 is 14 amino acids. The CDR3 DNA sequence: TGTGCCAGCAGCTTGGGCTGGACAGGGAGAGAGCAGTACTTC. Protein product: CASSLGWTGREQYF.

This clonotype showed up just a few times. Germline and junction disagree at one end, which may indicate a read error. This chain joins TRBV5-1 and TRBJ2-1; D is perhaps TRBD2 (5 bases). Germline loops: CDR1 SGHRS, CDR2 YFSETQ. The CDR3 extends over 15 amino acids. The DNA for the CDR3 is TGCGCCGGCAGTCTGGACTTGGCGTCCTACAATGAGCAGTTCTTC. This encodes CAGSLDLASYNEQFF. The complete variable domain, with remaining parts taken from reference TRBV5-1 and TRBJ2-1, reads KAGVTQTPRYLIKTRGQQVTLSCSPISGHRSVSWYQQTPGQGLQFLFEYFSETQRNKGNFPGRFSGRQFSNSRSEMNVSTLELGDSALYLCAGSLDLASYNEQFFGPGTRLTVL.

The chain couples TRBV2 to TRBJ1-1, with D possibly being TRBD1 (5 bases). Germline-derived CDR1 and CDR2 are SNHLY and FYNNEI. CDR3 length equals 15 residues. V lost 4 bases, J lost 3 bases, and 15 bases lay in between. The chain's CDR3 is CASSVRAGPYTEAFF. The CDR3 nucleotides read TGTGCCAGCAGTGTGAGGGCAGGGCCTTACACTGAAGCTTTCTTT.

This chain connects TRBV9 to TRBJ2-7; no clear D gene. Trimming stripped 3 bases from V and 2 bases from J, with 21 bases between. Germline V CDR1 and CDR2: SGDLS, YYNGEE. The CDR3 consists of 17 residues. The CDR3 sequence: CASSASDGSGSPYEQYF. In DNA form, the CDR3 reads TGTGCCAGCAGCGCCTCGGACGGCTCCGGTTCTCCCTACGAGCAGTACTTC. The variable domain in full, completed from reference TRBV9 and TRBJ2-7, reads DSGVTQTPKHLITATGQRVTLRCSPRSGDLSVYWYQQSLDQGLQFLIQYYNGEERAKGNILERFSAQQFPDLHSELNLSSLELGDSALYFCASSASDGSGSPYEQYFGPGTRLTVT.

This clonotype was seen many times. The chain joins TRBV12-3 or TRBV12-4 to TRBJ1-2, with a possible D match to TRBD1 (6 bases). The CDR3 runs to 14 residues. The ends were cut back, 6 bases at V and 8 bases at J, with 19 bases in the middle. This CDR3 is CASSDLQGIGGYTF. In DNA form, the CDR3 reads TGTGCCAGCAGCGACCTTCAGGGGATCGGAGGCTACACCTTC.

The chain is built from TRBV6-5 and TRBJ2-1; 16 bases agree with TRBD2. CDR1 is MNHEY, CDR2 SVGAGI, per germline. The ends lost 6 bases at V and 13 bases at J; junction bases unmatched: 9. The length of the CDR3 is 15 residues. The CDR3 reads CASSYGTSGGANQFF. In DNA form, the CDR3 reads TGTGCCAGCAGCTACGGGACTAGCGGGGGGGCCAACCAGTTCTTC.

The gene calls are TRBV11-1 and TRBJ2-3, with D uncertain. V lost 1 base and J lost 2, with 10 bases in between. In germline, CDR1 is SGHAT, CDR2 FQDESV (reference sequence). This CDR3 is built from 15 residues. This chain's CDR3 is CASSLVLDPTDTQYF. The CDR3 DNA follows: TGTGCCAGCAGCTTAGTCCTAGACCCCACAGATACGCAGTATTTT. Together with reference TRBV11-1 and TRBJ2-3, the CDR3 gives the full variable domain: EAEVAQSPRYKITEKSQAVAFWCDPISGHATLYWYRQILGQGPELLVQFQDESVVDDSQLPKDRFSAERLKGVDSTLKIQPAELGDSAMYLCASSLVLDPTDTQYFGPGTRLTVL.